This TCR beta chain appears in the sequencing data of a study of Graves' ophthalmopathy and Graves' hyperthyroidism. Study-wide findings and caveats: In blood, most expanded thyroid clonotypes above 0.001 frequency were also detected.

Germline CDR1 and CDR2: DFQATT and SNEGSKA (reference sequence). V was clipped by 0 bases and J by 4 bases, with 10 bases between them. The CDR3 totals 13 residues. The table lists this clonotype with a count of one. Its matching antigen is unknown. The study amplified TCR beta CDR3 regions using RNA transcripts. First-round RT-PCR relied on HTBI primers, and a second-round multiplex PCR came next. TCRdb called the multiplex PCR reads again in MiXCR, with one record for every CDR3 protein. The table records tens of thousands of distinct CDR3 sequences, 52% of them present only once. The TCR comes from an adult man with Graves' ophthalmopathy. J is TRBJ2-7 and V is TRBV20-1; D may be TRBD2 (5 bases). The sequenced sample was peripheral blood. The CDR3 reads CSARDGRGYEQYF. The CDR3 nucleotides are TGCAGTGCTAGAGATGGTAGAGGGTACGAGCAGTACTTC.